The clone carrying this TCR beta chain was counted ten times or more. Its specificity is unknown. These data are taken from a study of T cell repertoires in cytomegalovirus infection. Study-wide context: Recently identified HLA-C-restricted and well-studied HLA-B-restricted CMV epitopes were used. Based on public TCR beta signatures, there were indications of CMV infection and of a matching HLA type. Whole-study findings and limits: CMV carriers having the relevant HLA were flagged by cumulative public TCR beta family frequency. Across the ex vivo response, the dominant clonotypes were HLA-C-restricted CMV-specific TCR beta clonotypes.

Via MiXCR, TCRdb re-called the reads, giving one row per CDR3 protein. This sample has 640,000 or so distinct CDR3 sequences, with around 32% found just once. This CDR3 is 15 amino acids long. V lost 0 bases to trimming and J lost 3 bases; unmatched junction nucleotides: 2. Germline CDR1 SGHTA, CDR2 FQGNSA. The chain couples TRBV7-2 to TRBJ2-7, with TRBD1 matching over 10 bases. Here the sequenced sample was cultured PBMCs, taken from culture after CMV antigen stimulation. This clonotype was obtained from a human donor in good health (CMV status not recorded). Some clones in this sample may be carry-over from other donors' samples. For the CDR3, the DNA is TGTGCCAGCAGCTTAGCGGGGACAGGGGACTACGAGCAGTACTTC. Its protein product is CASSLAGTGDYEQYF.